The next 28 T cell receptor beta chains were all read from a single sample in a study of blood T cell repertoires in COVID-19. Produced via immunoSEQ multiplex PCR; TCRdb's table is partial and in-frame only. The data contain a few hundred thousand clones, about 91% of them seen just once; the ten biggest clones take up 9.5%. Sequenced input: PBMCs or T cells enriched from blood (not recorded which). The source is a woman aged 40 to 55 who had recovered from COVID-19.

The DNA of the CDR3 is TGTGCCAGCAGCCAAGATGGGGCCGGGGCCAACGTCCTGACTTTC. This gives the protein CASSQDGAGANVLTF. The V gene is TRBV3-1 (or the pseudogene TRBV3-2), the J gene TRBJ2-6, with D possibly being TRBD1 (5 bases). Germline CDR1 and CDR2: LGHDT and YNNKEL (reference sequence). With 0 bases removed from V and 4 bases from J, the gap between germline ends came to 7 bases. This CDR3 spans 15 amino acids.

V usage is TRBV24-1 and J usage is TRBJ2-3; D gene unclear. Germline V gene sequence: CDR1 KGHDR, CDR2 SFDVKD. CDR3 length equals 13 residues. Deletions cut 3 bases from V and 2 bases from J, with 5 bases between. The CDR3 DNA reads TGTGCCACCAGTGATCCCCTCACAGATACGCAGTATTTT. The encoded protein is CATSDPLTDTQYF.

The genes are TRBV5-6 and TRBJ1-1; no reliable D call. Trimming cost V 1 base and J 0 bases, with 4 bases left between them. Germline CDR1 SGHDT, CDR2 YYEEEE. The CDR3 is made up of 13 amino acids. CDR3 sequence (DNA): TGTGCCAGCAGCTTGACAGTGAACACTGAAGCTTTCTTT. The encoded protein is CASSLTVNTEAFF.

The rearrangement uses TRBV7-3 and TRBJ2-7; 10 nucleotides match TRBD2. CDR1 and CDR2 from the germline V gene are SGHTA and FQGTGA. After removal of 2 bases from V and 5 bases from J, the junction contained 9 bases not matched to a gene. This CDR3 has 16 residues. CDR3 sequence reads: CASSLLASGRQNEQYF. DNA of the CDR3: TGTGCCAGCAGCTTATTGGCTAGCGGGAGACAAAACGAGCAGTACTTC.

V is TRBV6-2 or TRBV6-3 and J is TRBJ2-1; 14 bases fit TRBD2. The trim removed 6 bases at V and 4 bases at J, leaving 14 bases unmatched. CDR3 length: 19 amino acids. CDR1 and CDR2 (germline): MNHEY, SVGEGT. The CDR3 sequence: CASSQGTSGRGGLYNEQFF. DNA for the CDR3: TGTGCCAGCAGCCAAGGGACTAGCGGGAGAGGGGGTTTGTACAATGAGCAGTTCTTC.

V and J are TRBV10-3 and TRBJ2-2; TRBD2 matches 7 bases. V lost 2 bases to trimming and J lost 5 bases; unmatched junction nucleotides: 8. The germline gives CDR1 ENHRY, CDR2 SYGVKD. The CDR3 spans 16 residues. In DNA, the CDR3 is TGTGCCATCAGTGAGCCCGGGTCTAGCGGTACCGGGGAGCTGTTTTTT. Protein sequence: CAISEPGSSGTGELFF.

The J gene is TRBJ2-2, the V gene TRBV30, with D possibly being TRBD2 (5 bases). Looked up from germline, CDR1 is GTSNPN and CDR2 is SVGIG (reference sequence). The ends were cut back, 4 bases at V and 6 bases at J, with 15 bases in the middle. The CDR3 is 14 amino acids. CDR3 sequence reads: CAWMMDSPSGELFF. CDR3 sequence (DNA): TGTGCCTGGATGATGGACTCCCCCTCCGGGGAGCTGTTTTTT.

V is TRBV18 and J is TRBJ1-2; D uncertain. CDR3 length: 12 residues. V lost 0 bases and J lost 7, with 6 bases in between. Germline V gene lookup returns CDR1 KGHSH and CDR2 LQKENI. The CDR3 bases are TGTGCCAGCTCACCACCGGCCTCTGGCTACACCTTC. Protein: CASSPPASGYTF.

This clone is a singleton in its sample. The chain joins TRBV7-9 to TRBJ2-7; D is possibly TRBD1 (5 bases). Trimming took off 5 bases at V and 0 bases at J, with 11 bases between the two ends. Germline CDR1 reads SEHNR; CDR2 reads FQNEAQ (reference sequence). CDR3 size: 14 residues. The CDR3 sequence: CASSPRQSSYEQYF. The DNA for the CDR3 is TGTGCCAGCAGCCCGAGACAGAGCTCCTACGAGCAGTACTTC.

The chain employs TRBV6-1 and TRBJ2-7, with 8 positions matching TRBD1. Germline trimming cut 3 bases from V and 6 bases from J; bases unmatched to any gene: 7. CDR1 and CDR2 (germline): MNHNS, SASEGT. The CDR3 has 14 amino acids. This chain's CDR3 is CASSESPRGREQYF. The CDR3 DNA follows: TGTGCCAGCAGTGAGAGCCCCAGGGGGCGCGAGCAGTACTTC.

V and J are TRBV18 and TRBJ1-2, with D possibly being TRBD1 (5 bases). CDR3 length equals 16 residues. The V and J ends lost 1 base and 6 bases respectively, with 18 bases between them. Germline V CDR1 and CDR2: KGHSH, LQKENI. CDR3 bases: TGTGCCAGCTCACCACGTCAGGACACCTTGCGTGATGGCTACACCTTC. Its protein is CASSPRQDTLRDGYTF. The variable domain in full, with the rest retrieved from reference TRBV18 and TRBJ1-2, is NAGVMQNPRHLVRRRGQEARLRCSPMKGHSHVYWYRQLPEEGLKFMVYLQKENIIDESGMPKERFSAEFPKEGPSILRIQQVVRGDSAAYFCASSPRQDTLRDGYTFGSGTRLTVV.

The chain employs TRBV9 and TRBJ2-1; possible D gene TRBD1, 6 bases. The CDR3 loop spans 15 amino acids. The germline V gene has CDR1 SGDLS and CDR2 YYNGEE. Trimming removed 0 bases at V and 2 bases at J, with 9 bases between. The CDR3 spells CASSVEGGAYNEQFF. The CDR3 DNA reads TGTGCCAGCAGCGTAGAAGGGGGAGCCTACAATGAGCAGTTCTTC.

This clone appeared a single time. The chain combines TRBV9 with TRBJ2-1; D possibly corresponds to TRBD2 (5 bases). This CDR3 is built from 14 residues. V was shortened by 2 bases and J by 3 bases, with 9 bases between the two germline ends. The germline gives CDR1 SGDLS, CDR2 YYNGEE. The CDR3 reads CASSVGENYNEQFF. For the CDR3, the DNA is TGTGCCAGCAGCGTCGGGGAAAACTACAATGAGCAGTTCTTC.

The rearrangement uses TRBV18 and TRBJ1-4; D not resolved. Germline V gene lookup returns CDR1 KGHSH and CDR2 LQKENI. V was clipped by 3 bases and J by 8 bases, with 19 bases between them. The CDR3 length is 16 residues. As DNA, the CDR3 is TGTGCCAGCTCACCTTCCTTTGAATGGGGAGGCGAAAAACTGTTTTTT. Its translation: CASSPSFEWGGEKLFF.

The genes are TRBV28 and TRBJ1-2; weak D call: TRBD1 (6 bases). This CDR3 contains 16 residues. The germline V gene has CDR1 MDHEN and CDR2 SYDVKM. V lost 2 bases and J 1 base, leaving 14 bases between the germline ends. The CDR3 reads CASSLRGGANNYGYTF. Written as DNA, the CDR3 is TGTGCCAGCAGTTTACGCGGGGGCGCGAATAACTATGGCTACACCTTC.

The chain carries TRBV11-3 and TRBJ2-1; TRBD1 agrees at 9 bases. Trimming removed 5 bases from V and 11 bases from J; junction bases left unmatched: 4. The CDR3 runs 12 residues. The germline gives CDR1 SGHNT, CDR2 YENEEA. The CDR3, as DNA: TGTGCCAGCAGCAACGACAGGGGGAAGCAGTTCTTC. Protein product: CASSNDRGKQFF.

The CDR3 protein is CASSSVSAQGSNNEQFF. The CDR3 DNA follows: TGCGCCAGCAGCTCCGTCTCTGCACAGGGTAGTAACAATGAGCAGTTCTTC. V and J are TRBV5-1 and TRBJ2-1, with D maybe TRBD1 (6 bases). Trimming stripped 3 bases from V and 5 bases from J, with 21 bases between. The germline gives CDR1 SGHRS, CDR2 YFSETQ. This CDR3 comprises 17 residues.

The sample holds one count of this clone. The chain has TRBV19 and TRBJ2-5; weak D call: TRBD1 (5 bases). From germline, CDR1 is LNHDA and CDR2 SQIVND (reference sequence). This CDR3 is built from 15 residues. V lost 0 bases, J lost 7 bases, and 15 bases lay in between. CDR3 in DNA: TGTGCCAGTAGTATAGAGGACACAAGTCCCCTGACCCAGTACTTC. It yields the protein CASSIEDTSPLTQYF.

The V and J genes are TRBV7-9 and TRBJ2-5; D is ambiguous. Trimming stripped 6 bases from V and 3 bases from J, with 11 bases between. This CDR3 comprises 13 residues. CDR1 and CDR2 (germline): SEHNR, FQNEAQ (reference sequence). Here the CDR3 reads CASRPSSEETQYF. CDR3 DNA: TGTGCCAGCAGACCCTCCTCAGAAGAGACCCAGTACTTC.

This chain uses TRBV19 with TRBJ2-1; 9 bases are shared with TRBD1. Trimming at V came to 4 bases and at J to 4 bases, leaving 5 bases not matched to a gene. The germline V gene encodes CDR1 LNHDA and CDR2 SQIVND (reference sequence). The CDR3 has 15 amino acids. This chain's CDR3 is CASSSTGGKYNEQFF. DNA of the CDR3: TGTGCCAGTAGTAGCACAGGGGGCAAGTACAATGAGCAGTTCTTC.

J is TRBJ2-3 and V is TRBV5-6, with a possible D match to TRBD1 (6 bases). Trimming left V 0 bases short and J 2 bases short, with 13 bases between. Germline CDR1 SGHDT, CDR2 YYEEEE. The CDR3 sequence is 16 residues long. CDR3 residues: CASSLGGQPTTDTQYF. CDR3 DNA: TGTGCCAGCAGCTTGGGCGGACAGCCTACCACAGATACGCAGTATTTT.

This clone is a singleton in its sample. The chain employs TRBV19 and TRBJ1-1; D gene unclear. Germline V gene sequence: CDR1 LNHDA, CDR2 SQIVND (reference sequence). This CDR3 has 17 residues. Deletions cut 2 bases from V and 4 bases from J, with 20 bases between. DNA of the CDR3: TGTGCCAGTAGTATATGGGAGATACGGGTAGGTGGCACTGAAGCTTTCTTT. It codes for CASSIWEIRVGGTEAFF.

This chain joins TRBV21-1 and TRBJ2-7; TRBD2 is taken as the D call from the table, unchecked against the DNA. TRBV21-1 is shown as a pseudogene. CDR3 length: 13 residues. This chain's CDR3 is CASSKIPSYEQYF. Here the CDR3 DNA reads TGTGCCAGCAGCAAAATCCCTTCCTACGAGCAGTACTTC.

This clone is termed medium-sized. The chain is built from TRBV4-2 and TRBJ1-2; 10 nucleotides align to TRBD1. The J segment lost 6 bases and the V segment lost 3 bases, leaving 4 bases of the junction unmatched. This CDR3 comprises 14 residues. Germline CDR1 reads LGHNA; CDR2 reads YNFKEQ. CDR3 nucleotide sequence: TGTGCCAGCAGCCAGACAGGGGGCAGGGATGGCTACACCTTC. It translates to CASSQTGGRDGYTF.

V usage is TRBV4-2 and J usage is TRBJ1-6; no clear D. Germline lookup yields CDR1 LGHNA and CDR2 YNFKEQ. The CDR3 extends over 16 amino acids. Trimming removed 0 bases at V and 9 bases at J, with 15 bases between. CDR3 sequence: CASSQEPSPGSSPLHF. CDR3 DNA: TGTGCCAGCAGCCAAGAACCCTCCCCAGGAAGTTCACCCCTCCACTTT.

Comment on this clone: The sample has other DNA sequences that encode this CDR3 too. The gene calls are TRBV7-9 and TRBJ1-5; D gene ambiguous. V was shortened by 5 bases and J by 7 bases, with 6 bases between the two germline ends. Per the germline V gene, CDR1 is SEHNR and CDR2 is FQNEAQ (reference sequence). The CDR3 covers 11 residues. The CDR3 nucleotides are TGTGCCAGCAGCCCCAGACAGCCCCAGCATTTT. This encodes CASSPRQPQHF.

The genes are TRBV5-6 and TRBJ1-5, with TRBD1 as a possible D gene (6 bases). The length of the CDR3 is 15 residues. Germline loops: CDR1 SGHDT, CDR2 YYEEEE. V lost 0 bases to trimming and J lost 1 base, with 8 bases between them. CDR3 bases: TGTGCCAGCAGCTTGGCAGGGGCCAGCAATCAGCCCCAGCATTTT. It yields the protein CASSLAGASNQPQHF.

The CDR3, as DNA: TGCGCCAGCAGTGAGTCAAAAGGGGGGCCAGCGGGAGGCACCGGGGAGCTGTTTTTT. It codes for CASSESKGGPAGGTGELFF. The V call is TRBV10-1, the J call TRBJ2-2, with TRBD2 matching 9 bases. The ends lost 0 bases at V and 4 bases at J; junction bases unmatched: 12. This CDR3 comprises 19 residues. Germline V gives CDR1 WNHNN, CDR2 SYGVQD (reference sequence).